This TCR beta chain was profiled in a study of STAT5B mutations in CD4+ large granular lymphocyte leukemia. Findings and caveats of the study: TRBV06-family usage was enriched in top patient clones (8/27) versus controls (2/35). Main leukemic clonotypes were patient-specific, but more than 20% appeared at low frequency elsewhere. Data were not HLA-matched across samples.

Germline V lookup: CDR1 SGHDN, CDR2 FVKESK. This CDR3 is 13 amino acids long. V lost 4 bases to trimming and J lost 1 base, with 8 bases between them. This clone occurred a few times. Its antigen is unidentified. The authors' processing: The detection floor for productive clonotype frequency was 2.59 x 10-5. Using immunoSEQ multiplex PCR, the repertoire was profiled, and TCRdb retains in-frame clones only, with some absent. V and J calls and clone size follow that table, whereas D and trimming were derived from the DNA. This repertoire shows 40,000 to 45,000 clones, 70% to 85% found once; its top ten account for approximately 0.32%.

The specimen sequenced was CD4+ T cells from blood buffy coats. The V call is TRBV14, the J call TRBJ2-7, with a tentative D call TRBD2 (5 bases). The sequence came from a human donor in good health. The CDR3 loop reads CASSPGLSYEQYF. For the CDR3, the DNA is TGTGCCAGCAGCCCCGGACTGTCCTACGAGCAGTACTTC.